This is a list of T cell receptor beta chains from one sample in a study of T cells after yellow fever vaccination. TCRdb processed the 5' RACE reads anew with MiXCR; each CDR3 protein has one entry. The sample lists 450,000 to 550,000 distinct CDR3 sequences, about 19% occurring once. Sequences were derived from PBMCs, sampled 15 days after the yellow fever booster vaccination. All receptors come from a man aged 30 to 45 who received the YFV17D yellow fever vaccine. CDR3s include the opening cysteine and the closing phenylalanine or tryptophan. Each record gives: CDR3 DNA, CDR3 protein, clone size, J gene, D gene, V gene. The D gene is left open where the match is weak. Where a row states a size, it is once, few, many or the class of an expanded clone; other rows omit it.

CDR3nt: TGCAGTGCTAGCCGATTAGAGGTGGGACTGTTTTTT
CDR3aa: CSASRLEVGLFF
abundance: .
j_gene: TRBJ1-4
d_gene: .
v_gene: TRBV20-1

CDR3nt: TGCAGTGCCACGATCGGACTAGCGACAGATACGCAGTATTTT
CDR3aa: CSATIGLATDTQYF
abundance: .
j_gene: TRBJ2-3
d_gene: TRBD2
v_gene: TRBV20-1

CDR3nt: TGTGCCAGCAGACCGGACAGGGGCACCTACAATGAGCAGTTCTTC
CDR3aa: CASRPDRGTYNEQFF
abundance: few
j_gene: TRBJ2-1
d_gene: TRBD1
v_gene: TRBV7-2

CDR3nt: TGTGCCAGCAGCACCGGAGCCCCCATGCCCGGGGGGGGAGATACGCAGTATTTT
CDR3aa: CASSTGAPMPGGGDTQYF
abundance: .
j_gene: TRBJ2-3
d_gene: TRBD2
v_gene: TRBV5-5

CDR3nt: TGCGCCAGCAGCTTCGACGGACCGAACACCGGGGAGCTGTTTTTT
CDR3aa: CASSFDGPNTGELFF
abundance: .
j_gene: TRBJ2-2
d_gene: .
v_gene: TRBV5-1

CDR3nt: TGCGCCAGCAGCCCCATGTGGGGCTCCTACAATGAGCAGTTCTTC
CDR3aa: CASSPMWGSYNEQFF
abundance: .
j_gene: TRBJ2-1
d_gene: .
v_gene: TRBV4-3

CDR3nt: TGTGCCAGCAGCTTTTTAGAGAGAGAGACCCAGTACTTC
CDR3aa: CASSFLERETQYF
abundance: .
j_gene: TRBJ2-5
d_gene: .
v_gene: TRBV5-6

CDR3nt: TGTGCCAGCAGTGACGGTTTCCCGGGACAGGGTATCAATCAGCCCCAGCATTTT
CDR3aa: CASSDGFPGQGINQPQHF
abundance: .
j_gene: TRBJ1-5
d_gene: TRBD1
v_gene: TRBV6-4

CDR3nt: TGCGCCAGCAGCCTGGGGACAGCTCCTTATATTAATGGCTACACCTTC
CDR3aa: CASSLGTAPYINGYTF
abundance: .
j_gene: TRBJ1-2
d_gene: TRBD1
v_gene: TRBV5-1

CDR3nt: TGTGCCAGCAGCTTGGCCAGCGGGAGTGTTTACGAGCAGTACTTC
CDR3aa: CASSLASGSVYEQYF
abundance: .
j_gene: TRBJ2-7
d_gene: TRBD2
v_gene: TRBV5-5

CDR3nt: TGTGCCAGCAGCGCTCGGGACAGAGAGACCCAGTACTTC
CDR3aa: CASSARDRETQYF
abundance: few
j_gene: TRBJ2-5
d_gene: TRBD1
v_gene: TRBV25-1

CDR3nt: TGTGCCTGCGCAACTTATCCCCTTATAACAGATACGCAGTATTTT
CDR3aa: CACATYPLITDTQYF
abundance: .
j_gene: TRBJ2-3
d_gene: .
v_gene: TRBV30

CDR3nt: TGTGCCAGAAGCTTTCCGGGGCCCGAAGATGGCTACACCTTC
CDR3aa: CARSFPGPEDGYTF
abundance: few
j_gene: TRBJ1-2
d_gene: .
v_gene: TRBV5-3

CDR3nt: TGTGCCAGCACAGAGGGATTACCCACCGGGGAGCTGTTTTTT
CDR3aa: CASTEGLPTGELFF
abundance: few
j_gene: TRBJ2-2
d_gene: .
v_gene: TRBV9

CDR3nt: TGCAGCGTTGAAAGGGGACTAGCGGAACCCTACGAGCAGTACTTC
CDR3aa: CSVERGLAEPYEQYF
abundance: .
j_gene: TRBJ2-7
d_gene: TRBD2
v_gene: TRBV29-1

CDR3nt: TGTGCCAGCAGCCGCGCCGCCGGACAGGGGGATCAGCCCCAGCATTTT
CDR3aa: CASSRAAGQGDQPQHF
abundance: .
j_gene: TRBJ1-5
d_gene: TRBD1
v_gene: TRBV4-2

CDR3nt: TGTGCCAGCAGTTACTCGAGGGCGGGGGCAGCCACTGAAGCTTTCTTT
CDR3aa: CASSYSRAGAATEAFF
abundance: .
j_gene: TRBJ1-1
d_gene: .
v_gene: TRBV6-5

CDR3nt: TGCAGCGTGGGAGACAGGGGCGGAGAGACCCAGTACTTC
CDR3aa: CSVGDRGGETQYF
abundance: .
j_gene: TRBJ2-5
d_gene: TRBD1
v_gene: TRBV29-1

CDR3nt: TGTGCCAGCAGTCTTGTAGTTACCTACAATGAGCAGTTCTTC
CDR3aa: CASSLVVTYNEQFF
abundance: .
j_gene: TRBJ2-1
d_gene: .
v_gene: TRBV28

CDR3nt: TGTGCCATCAGGGGACAGGGTCCTGAAGCTTTCTTT
CDR3aa: CAIRGQGPEAFF
abundance: .
j_gene: TRBJ1-1
d_gene: TRBD1
v_gene: TRBV10-3

CDR3nt: TGTGCCTCCACCCAAGCCCCCCGGATGAGGCGGCAGGGCTACGAGCAGTACTTC
CDR3aa: CASTQAPRMRRQGYEQYF
abundance: .
j_gene: TRBJ2-7
d_gene: .
v_gene: TRBV3-1

CDR3nt: TGTGCCAGCATCCTGGGGGCAGGGGGCGCGGAGACCCAGTACTTC
CDR3aa: CASILGAGGAETQYF
abundance: .
j_gene: TRBJ2-5
d_gene: TRBD1
v_gene: TRBV7-2

CDR3nt: TGCGCCAGCAGCCAAGAGAGGCGGAGCATCTCTGGAAACACCATATATTTT
CDR3aa: CASSQERRSISGNTIYF
abundance: few
j_gene: TRBJ1-3
d_gene: .
v_gene: TRBV4-3

CDR3nt: TGTGCCAGCAGCCCACAGGGACTCCGGAACACTGAAGCTTTCTTT
CDR3aa: CASSPQGLRNTEAFF
abundance: .
j_gene: TRBJ1-1
d_gene: .
v_gene: TRBV11-2

CDR3nt: TGTGCCAGCAGCTCCCCTAGGTGGGGTACTAGCAGACAAGAGACCCAGTACTTC
CDR3aa: CASSSPRWGTSRQETQYF
abundance: .
j_gene: TRBJ2-5
d_gene: .
v_gene: TRBV5-6

CDR3nt: TGTGCCAGCAGGCCGGACACCTATGCGGCAACAGATACGCAGTATTTT
CDR3aa: CASRPDTYAATDTQYF
abundance: .
j_gene: TRBJ2-3
d_gene: .
v_gene: TRBV6-4

CDR3nt: TGTGCCAGCGCGGGGCTAGCGGGACCCAATGAGCAGTTCTTC
CDR3aa: CASAGLAGPNEQFF
abundance: .
j_gene: TRBJ2-1
d_gene: TRBD2
v_gene: TRBV6-1

CDR3nt: TGTGCCAGCAGTTCGGACGGATTCAGCTATGGCTACACCTTC
CDR3aa: CASSSDGFSYGYTF
abundance: few
j_gene: TRBJ1-2
d_gene: .
v_gene: TRBV6-5

CDR3nt: TGCGCCAGCAGCGGGGCCACCACGGATACGCAGTATTTT
CDR3aa: CASSGATTDTQYF
abundance: .
j_gene: TRBJ2-3
d_gene: .
v_gene: TRBV5-1

CDR3nt: TGTGCCAGCAGCCTCTTTTTGGCTAGCGGGAGTATTGAGCAGTACTTC
CDR3aa: CASSLFLASGSIEQYF
abundance: few
j_gene: TRBJ2-7
d_gene: TRBD2
v_gene: TRBV7-2

CDR3nt: TGTGCCAGCAGTTACGATTGGACTAGCGGGCTAACAGATACGCAGTATTTT
CDR3aa: CASSYDWTSGLTDTQYF
abundance: once
j_gene: TRBJ2-3
d_gene: TRBD2
v_gene: TRBV6-2/TRBV6-3

CDR3nt: TGCAGTGCTAGAAGGGCTAGCGGGCCCTACAATGAGCAGTTCTTC
CDR3aa: CSARRASGPYNEQFF
abundance: .
j_gene: TRBJ2-1
d_gene: TRBD2
v_gene: TRBV20-1

CDR3nt: TGCAGTGCTAGACCTAAGGACAGGATAGCCGGTCAGCCCCAGCATTTT
CDR3aa: CSARPKDRIAGQPQHF
abundance: few
j_gene: TRBJ1-5
d_gene: TRBD1
v_gene: TRBV20-1

CDR3nt: TGTGCCAGCAGCCCGCAGCCAGACGGTAGGCCCCAGCATTTT
CDR3aa: CASSPQPDGRPQHF
abundance: few
j_gene: TRBJ1-5
d_gene: .
v_gene: TRBV14

CDR3nt: TGCGCCAGCAGCCTAGCCAGCGGGAAACAAAAAACCTACGAGCAGTACTTC
CDR3aa: CASSLASGKQKTYEQYF
abundance: few
j_gene: TRBJ2-7
d_gene: TRBD2
v_gene: TRBV5-1

CDR3nt: TGTGCCATCAGCCCCGGGCTCCTCTGCTGGGAACTGTTTTTT
CDR3aa: CAISPGLLCWELFF
abundance: .
j_gene: TRBJ2-2
d_gene: .
v_gene: TRBV5-6

CDR3nt: TGTGCCAGCAGTCAAAAACTACGGGACAGAGAAGAGACCCAGTACTTC
CDR3aa: CASSQKLRDREETQYF
abundance: .
j_gene: TRBJ2-5
d_gene: TRBD1
v_gene: TRBV27

CDR3nt: TGTGCCAGCAGTCGCGACAGGGTAGGAGAGACCCAGTACTTC
CDR3aa: CASSRDRVGETQYF
abundance: few
j_gene: TRBJ2-5
d_gene: TRBD1
v_gene: TRBV6-1

CDR3nt: TGTGCCACCAGACAGGATGTCTCCTACGAGCAGTACTTC
CDR3aa: CATRQDVSYEQYF
abundance: .
j_gene: TRBJ2-7
d_gene: .
v_gene: TRBV10-3